Included here is one T cell receptor (beta chain) sequence, with context. This CDR3 is built from 15 residues. The V and J ends lost 0 bases and 6 bases respectively, with 12 bases between them. Germline lookup yields CDR1 LGHNA and CDR2 YSLEER. This sample stems from a study of blood T cell repertoires in COVID-19. Across the study: Donors in the United States, Italy and Spain gave samples during acute or convalescent COVID-19.

Data came from immunoSEQ multiplex PCR; TCRdb stores just in-frame clones and leaves some out. The table shows around 180,000 clones, with about 87% occurring only once. The specimen was peripheral blood. The TCR comes from a man aged 35-49 years with active or convalescent COVID-19. The rearrangement links TRBV4-3 to TRBJ2-1; TRBD1 is a possible D gene (8 bases). DNA for the CDR3: TGCGCCAGCAGCCAAGAACACAGGGGGGGCAATGAGCAGTTCTTC. As protein: CASSQEHRGGNEQFF.